The T cell receptor (beta chain) described here comes from a study of cytomegalovirus exposure and HLA in healthy donors. Study-wide context: Tens of millions of unique TCRs from HLA-typed donors were held in an early release of data.

CDR1 and CDR2 (germline): KGHSH, LQKENI. The V end lost 3 bases, the J end lost 0 bases, and 11 bases lay between the germline ends. The CDR3 has 15 residues. The study, taken as a whole, reports: Researchers reported in a later analysis that a missense DCLRE1C variant was tied to TCR beta V- and J-gene trimming. More clonal expansion characterized HLA-associated TCR beta chains than equally common others in a later analysis.

As concerns this clone: What it binds is not known.

With 60 Vbeta and 13 Jbeta primers, the PCR was carried out. Profiling relied on immunoSEQ multiplex PCR, and the TCRdb table lists in-frame clones only, not all of them. The sample includes about 160,000 clones, 60% to 85% of them seen just once. The sequence was collected from a woman aged 30 to 39 in good health and CMV-seronegative. Sequenced: PBMCs. The chain employs TRBV18 and TRBJ1-1, with D unclear. The CDR3 here is CASSPLGGMNTEAFF. The CDR3 DNA follows: TGTGCCAGCTCACCGCTGGGAGGGATGAACACTGAAGCTTTCTTT. Variable domain in full (rest from reference TRBV18 and TRBJ1-1): NAGVMQNPRHLVRRRGQEARLRCSPMKGHSHVYWYRQLPEEGLKFMVYLQKENIIDESGMPKERFSAEFPKEGPSILRIQQVVRGDSAAYFCASSPLGGMNTEAFFGQGTRLTVV.